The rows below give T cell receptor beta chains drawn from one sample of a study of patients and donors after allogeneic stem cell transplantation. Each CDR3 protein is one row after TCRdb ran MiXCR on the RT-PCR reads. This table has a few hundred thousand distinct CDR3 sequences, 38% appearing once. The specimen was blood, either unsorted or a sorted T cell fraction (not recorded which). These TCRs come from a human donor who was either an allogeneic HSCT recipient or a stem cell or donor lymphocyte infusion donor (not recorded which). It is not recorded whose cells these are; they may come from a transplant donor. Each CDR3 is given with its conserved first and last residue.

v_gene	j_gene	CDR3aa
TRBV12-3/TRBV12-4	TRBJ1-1	CASSLGWVENTEAFF
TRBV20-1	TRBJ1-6	CSARYRVNSPLHF
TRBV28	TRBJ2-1	CASSLLSDEQFF
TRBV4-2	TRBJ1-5	CASSQGGLEPQHF
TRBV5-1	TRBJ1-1	CASSFAAANTEAFF
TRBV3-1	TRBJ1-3	CASSQVRGAGNTIYF
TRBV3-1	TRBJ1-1	CASSPRAYGFTEAFF
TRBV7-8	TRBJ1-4	CASSPYQGQIGEKLFF
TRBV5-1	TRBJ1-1	CARSLGENTEAFF
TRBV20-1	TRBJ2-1	CSASRGGRLYEQFF
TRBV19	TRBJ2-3	CASSMEGARDTQYF
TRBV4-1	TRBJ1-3	CASSQEGPGNTIYF
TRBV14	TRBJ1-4	CASSQTGSQEKLFF
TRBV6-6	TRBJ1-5	CASSYGGQASNQPQHF
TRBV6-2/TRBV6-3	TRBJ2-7	CASSQARPGQDEQYF
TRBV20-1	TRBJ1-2	CSASRRNYGYTF
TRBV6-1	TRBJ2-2	CASTEQVAGELFF
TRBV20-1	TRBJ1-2	CSARPGRGFSGYTF
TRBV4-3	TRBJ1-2	CASSQEVGTNYGYTF
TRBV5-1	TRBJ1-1	CASSYNRGTEAFF
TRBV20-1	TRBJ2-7	CSASLGEQYF
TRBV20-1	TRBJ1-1	CSASGGMRGNRAEAFF
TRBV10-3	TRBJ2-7	CAISDVGASYEQYF
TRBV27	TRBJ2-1	CASSFRAEGNNEQFF
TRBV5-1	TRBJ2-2	CASSLFAPGELFF
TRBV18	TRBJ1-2	CASSPQAGGDGYTF
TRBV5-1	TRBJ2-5	CASSRDNQETQYF
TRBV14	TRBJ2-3	CASSQGAIHTQYF
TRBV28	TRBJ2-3	CASTVGGGGSTDTQYF
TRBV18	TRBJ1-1	CASSTRGTANTEAFF
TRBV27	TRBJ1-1	CASSLDSFLTEAFF
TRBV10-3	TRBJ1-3	CAISESGSITGNTIYF
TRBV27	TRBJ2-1	CASSLRGGRDEQFF
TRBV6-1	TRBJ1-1	CAGKKGGANTEAFF
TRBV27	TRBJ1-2	CASSGVGGGGYTF
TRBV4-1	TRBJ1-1	CASSQGPTGVGEAFF
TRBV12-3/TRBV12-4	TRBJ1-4	CASSLTGTNEKLFF
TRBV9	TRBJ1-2	CASSVEASGHGHYGYTF
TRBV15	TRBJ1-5	CATSRTGVDNQPQHF
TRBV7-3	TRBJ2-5	CASSLTAGRQETQYF
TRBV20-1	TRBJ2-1	CSARTRTSNEQFF
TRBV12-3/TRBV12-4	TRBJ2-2	CASSPGLAGPGELFF
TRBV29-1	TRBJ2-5	CTAWTRYGETQYF
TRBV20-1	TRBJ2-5	CSASLGLALRETQYF
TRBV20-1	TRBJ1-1	CSARTGGGTEAFF
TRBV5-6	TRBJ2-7	CASSFGTGLEQYF